This TCR beta chain was captured in a study of T-cell reconstitution after alpha-beta-depleted transplantation in children. CDR1 and CDR2 from the germline V gene are MNHEY and SVGEGT. With V trimmed by 6 bases and J by 8 bases, 10 bases remained unmatched. CDR3 length: 14 amino acids. Researchers prepared the TCRbeta library using unique molecular identifiers, the study reports. TCRdb used MiXCR to reprocess the PCR reads, holding one entry per CDR3 protein. The sample holds a few hundred thousand distinct CDR3 sequences; around 13% are singletons and the top ten take over 5.5%. The chain recombines TRBV6-2 or TRBV6-3 with TRBJ2-1; 7 bases line up with TRBD1. This TCR came from a human donor who donated a stem cell graft to a child with combined immunodeficiency. The input for sequencing was PBMCs from the stem cell graft donor, taken from the stem cell graft. The CDR3 is CASSNPTGKHEQFF. The CDR3 DNA follows: TGTGCCAGCAGCAACCCGACAGGGAAACATGAGCAGTTCTTC.